This T cell receptor beta chain was profiled in a study of T cells in Graves' hyperthyroidism and ophthalmopathy. Germline CDR1 and CDR2: SNHLY and FYNNEI. V was clipped by 6 bases and J by 3 bases, with 11 bases between them. There are 13 residues in the CDR3. Ten or more counts support this clonotype. What it binds is unknown. Study-wide results and limits: The model forecast ophthalmopathy, anticipating it by a median about 6.5 months before onset. In the blood, most expanded thyroid clonotypes above 0.001 appeared as well.

Those with hyperthyroidism were 18 to 65 years old, newly diagnosed, and ill for under 2 months. TCR beta CDR3 region amplification was performed from RNA transcripts. Researchers ran a first-round RT-PCR on the TCR CDR3 using the HTBI primer set. TCRdb passed the multiplex PCR reads through MiXCR, listing each CDR3 protein once. The sample yields around 300,000 distinct CDR3 sequences, 25% to 30% seen once. This sequence originates from a middle-aged man with Graves' hyperthyroidism that later progressed to Graves' ophthalmopathy. This chain joins TRBV2 and TRBJ1-1, with D unclear. Sequenced input: blood. The CDR3 loop reads CASRGPADTEAFF. In DNA form, the CDR3 reads TGTGCCAGCAGAGGACCAGCGGACACTGAAGCTTTCTTT.